This T cell receptor (beta chain) was observed in a study of shared clonotypes between healthy human individuals. Here immunoSEQ multiplex PCR was the method, and the copy in TCRdb shows in-frame clones only, minus some. The data hold millions of clones, with roughly 93% observed a single time. CDR3 length: 16 residues. Germline-derived CDR1 and CDR2 are LGHNA and YSLEER. Trimming took off 0 bases at V and 1 base at J, with 13 bases between the two ends. This chain joins TRBV4-3 and TRBJ2-7, with a possible D match to TRBD2 (5 bases). Sequencing was done on a sample of naive CD4+ T cells from PBMCs. Regarding subset: CD45RA+ positively selected. The TCR was taken from a man in his late teens or twenties in good health. Some clones in this sample may be carry-over from other donors' samples. CDR3 nucleotides: TGCGCCAGCAGCCAAGACCCTGGCGGGCTGTCCTACGAGCAGTACTTC. It is translated as CASSQDPGGLSYEQYF.